Below, 21 T cell receptor beta chains from the same sample are listed, as sequenced in a study of T cells in Graves' hyperthyroidism and ophthalmopathy. Regions amplified from RNA transcripts were the TCR beta CDR3 regions. TCR CDR3 regions were first amplified by RT-PCR with HTBI primers. MiXCR was run by TCRdb on the multiplex PCR reads, yielding one entry per CDR3 protein. The repertoire has a few hundred thousand distinct CDR3 sequences, roughly 15% of them found once; the top ten carry around 31%. Sequencing was carried out using blood. These receptors came from a woman in her 50s with Graves' hyperthyroidism that later progressed to Graves' ophthalmopathy.

This clonotype was seen a handful of times. A read error may be the cause here, since a much bigger clone is one base away. The V call is TRBV9, the J call TRBJ2-7; D gene unclear. The CDR3 loop spans 16 amino acids. In germline, CDR1 is SGDLS, CDR2 YYNGEE. V was shortened by 2 bases and J by 5 bases, with 20 bases between the two germline ends. CDR3 coding DNA: TGTGCCAGCAGCGTTTCAGGTACAGTCCAGGTGGACGAGCAGTACTTC. Amino acids: CASSVSGTVQVDEQYF.

The table lists this clonotype with many counts. The V gene is TRBV7-8, the J gene TRBJ2-5; D is undetermined. This CDR3 is built from 14 residues. Trimming cost V 4 bases and J 1 base, with 10 bases left between them. Germline V gives CDR1 SGHVS, CDR2 FQNEAQ. The CDR3 nucleotides are TGTGCCAGCAGCTCTATGCGGACCCAAGAGACCCAGTACTTC. It codes for CASSSMRTQETQYF. The entire variable domain, with the rest obtained from reference TRBV7-8 and TRBJ2-5, is as follows: GAGVSQSPRYKVAKRGQDVALRCDPISGHVSLFWYQQALGQGPEFLTYFQNEAQLDKSGLPSDRFFAERPEGSVSTLKIQRTQQEDSAVYLCASSSMRTQETQYFGPGTRLLVL.

This clonotype was counted many times. The J gene is TRBJ1-4, the V gene TRBV11-2, with D unclear. Trimming took 8 bases from V and 10 from J, leaving 14 bases between them. The CDR3 consists of 12 residues. Germline V gives CDR1 SGHAT, CDR2 FQNNGV. The CDR3 DNA follows: TGTGCCAGCTCCGTGGGGAGCGGAAAACTGTTTTTT. Translating gives CASSVGSGKLFF.

There are many counts of this clonotype. This chain links TRBV30 with TRBJ2-4; D is possibly TRBD2 (5 bases). CDR3 length: 12 amino acids. Looked up from germline, CDR1 is GTSNPN and CDR2 is SVGIG (reference sequence). V lost 2 bases, J lost 9 bases, and 11 bases lay in between. CDR3 residues: CAWSLTRGIQYF. The CDR3, as DNA: TGTGCCTGGAGTCTCACACGGGGCATTCAGTACTTC. The full variable domain, its missing parts supplied by reference TRBV30 and TRBJ2-4, is SQTIHQWPATLVQPVGSPLSLECTVEGTSNPNLYWYRQAAGRGLQLLFYSVGIGQISSEVPQNLSASRPQDRQFILSSKKLLLSDSGFYLCAWSLTRGIQYFGAGTRLSVL.

This clonotype was counted only a few times. The chain carries TRBV5-1 and TRBJ1-5; D may be TRBD1 (5 bases). Germline assignment: CDR1 SGHRS and CDR2 YFSETQ. Trimming shortened V by 4 bases and J by 6 bases, and 11 bases separated the two germline ends. CDR3 length: 13 residues. The CDR3 DNA reads TGCGCCAGCAGCCAGGGAGCTAGTCAGCCCCAGCATTTT. Translation: CASSQGASQPQHF.

This clonotype was observed at least ten times. This chain connects TRBV6-2 or TRBV6-3 to TRBJ2-7, with no clear D. CDR1 and CDR2 (germline): MNHEY, SVGEGT. This CDR3 comprises 16 residues. V lost 5 bases and J 0 bases, leaving 17 bases between the germline ends. Here the CDR3 reads CASSRPVAHSSYEQYF. The CDR3 DNA sequence: TGTGCCAGCAGTCGCCCCGTTGCCCACTCCTCCTACGAGCAGTACTTC.

The table lists this clonotype with many counts. The rearrangement links TRBV5-8 to TRBJ2-1; 7 nucleotides match TRBD2. Per the germline V gene, CDR1 is SGHTS and CDR2 is YDEGEE. The CDR3 runs to 15 residues. V was clipped by 2 bases and J by 4 bases; unmatched bases: 6. The CDR3 region has the DNA TGTGCCAGCAGCTTCGGCGGGAGAGAGTACAATGAGCAGTTCTTC. Protein sequence: CASSFGGREYNEQFF. The full variable domain, with the rest looked up from reference TRBV5-8 and TRBJ2-1, is EAGVTQSPTHLIKTRGQQATLRCSPISGHTSVYWYQQALGLGLQFLLWYDEGEERNRGNFPPRFSGRQFPNYSSELNVNALELEDSALYLCASSFGGREYNEQFFGPGTRLTVL.

This clonotype has ten or more counts. The gene calls are TRBV20-1 and TRBJ2-1, with TRBD2 matching over 8 bases. V gave up 6 bases and J gave up 5 bases; unmatched junction bases: 9. Per germline, CDR1 DFQATT and CDR2 SNEGSKA (reference sequence). CDR3 length equals 14 residues. CDR3 sequence (DNA): TGCAGTGCCATAAGCCCTAGCGGGCACAATGAGCAGTTCTTC. Protein: CSAISPSGHNEQFF.

CDR3 loop: CASSQGQPGANVLTF. The CDR3 coding sequence is TGTGCCAGCAGCCAAGGACAACCTGGGGCCAACGTCCTGACTTTC. This sequence joins TRBV7-3 and TRBJ2-6; a weak D match, TRBD1 (5 bases). Between the trimmed V and J ends, which lost 5 bases and 2 bases, there was a span of 10 bases. The CDR3 covers 15 residues. Germline values: CDR1 SGHTA, CDR2 FQGTGA.

Only a few counts were recorded for this clonotype. V usage is TRBV19 and J usage is TRBJ1-2; D is ambiguous. Germline lookup yields CDR1 LNHDA and CDR2 SQIVND (reference sequence). The CDR3 consists of 16 residues. Trimming took 5 bases from V and 7 from J, leaving 23 bases between them. CDR3 DNA: TGTGCCAGTAGTTCGATCTCAGGCACGGGAAGGGTTGGCTACACCTTC. As protein: CASSSISGTGRVGYTF. The full variable domain, its missing parts supplied by reference TRBV19 and TRBJ1-2, is DGGITQSPKYLFRKEGQNVTLSCEQNLNHDAMYWYRQDPGQGLRLIYYSQIVNDFQKGDIAEGYSVSREKKESFPLTVTSAQKNPTAFYLCASSSISGTGRVGYTFGSGTRLTVV.

This clonotype was recorded at least ten times. The chain links TRBV11-2 to TRBJ2-1, with a tentative D call TRBD2 (5 bases). The CDR3 contains 12 residues. V gave up 5 bases and J gave up 9 bases, with 11 bases separating them. From germline, CDR1 is SGHAT and CDR2 FQNNGV. The CDR3, as DNA: TGTGCCAGCAGCCCTTGGGGAGTTGAGCAGTTCTTC. Protein: CASSPWGVEQFF.

At least ten counts were recorded for this clonotype. This rearrangement joins TRBV6-1 to TRBJ1-2; tentative D call: TRBD1 (6 bases). CDR3 length: 15 amino acids. The V and J ends lost 6 bases and 0 bases respectively, with 14 bases between them. CDR1 is MNHNS, CDR2 SASEGT, per germline. Here the CDR3 reads CASRPRTATNYGYTF. The CDR3 nucleotides read TGTGCCAGCAGGCCTAGGACAGCCACTAACTATGGCTACACCTTC.

The gene calls are TRBV20-1 and TRBJ2-2; TRBD1 matches 7 bases. The germline gives CDR1 DFQATT, CDR2 SNEGSKA (reference sequence). Trimming cost V 2 bases and J 6 bases; bases outside gene matches: 6. The CDR3 sequence is 14 residues long. CDR3 bases: TGCAGTGCTAGACCGGGCCAGGGGGCCGGGGAGCTGTTTTTT. It translates to CSARPGQGAGELFF.

This clonotype was detected a few times. V and J are TRBV6-1 and TRBJ2-3; no reliable D call. V shed 7 bases and J shed 0 bases, with 14 bases lying between them. This CDR3 is 15 amino acids long. Germline CDR1 reads MNHNS; CDR2 reads SASEGT. CDR3 amino acids: CASTLSGSSTDTQYF. The DNA of the CDR3 is TGTGCCAGCACCCTTAGTGGATCTAGCACAGATACGCAGTATTTT.

This clonotype was counted only a few times. The gene calls are TRBV5-1 and TRBJ2-7; D could derive from TRBD1 or TRBD2 (6 bases each). The germline V and J ends were trimmed by 5 bases and 2 bases, with 14 bases remaining between them. The CDR3 sequence is 14 residues long. CDR1 and CDR2 (germline): SGHRS, YFSETQ. The CDR3 region is CASRPTGGPYEQYF. The CDR3 DNA reads TGCGCCAGCAGACCTACCGGGGGCCCCTACGAGCAGTACTTC.

This clonotype was seen just once. The junction departs from germline at one end; a sequencing error may be responsible. The chain employs TRBV9 and TRBJ2-1; D unclear. The CDR3 has 14 residues. Germline loops: CDR1 SGDLS, CDR2 YYNGEE. CDR3 coding DNA: TGTGCCAGCTCGCGTGAGGCGAGCTACGATGAGCAGTTCTTC. This encodes CASSREASYDEQFF.

The rearrangement links TRBV5-8 to TRBJ2-1; the match to TRBD2 covers 11 bases. Trimming removed 4 bases from V and 4 bases from J; junction bases left unmatched: 7. The CDR3 is made up of 16 amino acids. Germline CDR1 and CDR2: SGHTS and YDEGEE. CDR3 sequence: CASSPAGTSGYNEQFF. The CDR3 region has the DNA TGTGCCAGCAGCCCCGCGGGGACTAGCGGTTACAATGAGCAGTTCTTC.

This clonotype occurred many times. The CDR3 nucleotides read TGTGCCAGCAGTTTCAGTCGGGAGATCGCCTACAATGAGCAGTTCTTC. Translating it yields CASSFSREIAYNEQFF. The V gene is TRBV12-3 or TRBV12-4, the J gene TRBJ2-1; a possible D gene is TRBD2 (6 bases). Trimming took 3 bases from V and 2 from J, leaving 14 bases between them. This CDR3 comprises 16 residues.

This clonotype has a count of ten or more. J is TRBJ2-7 and V is TRBV7-2; 9 bases are a match to TRBD2. CDR3 length: 15 residues. Losses at the gene ends were 5 bases for V and 1 base for J; bases not matched to a gene: 6. Germline V gene data show CDR1 as SGHTA and CDR2 as FQGNSA. The CDR3 here is CASSPASGKSYEQYF. In DNA form, the CDR3 reads TGTGCCAGCAGCCCCGCTAGCGGGAAGTCCTACGAGCAGTACTTC.

This clonotype occurred many times. The V and J genes are TRBV6-1 and TRBJ2-7, with TRBD2 identical over 7 bases. Germline values: CDR1 MNHNS, CDR2 SASEGT. The CDR3 is 14 amino acids. J lost 2 bases, V lost 6 bases, and 7 bases had no gene match. The DNA of the CDR3 is TGTGCCAGCAGAGTAGGAGCGGGGCCCTACGAGCAGTACTTC. Its protein is CASRVGAGPYEQYF.

This clonotype was picked up many times. The chain employs TRBV2 and TRBJ2-5; D not certain. Germline lookup yields CDR1 SNHLY and CDR2 FYNNEI. V dropped 6 bases and J dropped 1 base, with 12 bases sitting between them. CDR3 length: 14 residues. CDR3 region: CASSFGLAQETQYF. The CDR3, as DNA: TGTGCCAGCAGCTTCGGATTGGCCCAAGAGACCCAGTACTTC.